This record concerns one T cell receptor (beta chain) sequence. Its antigen is undetermined. Since the CDR3 does not end with the conserved phenylalanine or tryptophan, this likely comes from a read error. The data originate from a study of T cell repertoires in cytomegalovirus infection. V shed 2 bases and J shed 5 bases, with 12 bases lying between them. This CDR3 spans 14 amino acids. Per the germline V gene, CDR1 is SGHDN and CDR2 is FVKESK. TCRdb reanalysed the reads using MiXCR and keeps one entry per CDR3 protein. The sample lists 35,000 to 55,000 distinct CDR3 sequences, 15% to 25% occurring once.

The source is a human donor in good health (CMV status not recorded). Some clones in this sample may be carry-over from other donors' samples. The V and J genes are TRBV14 and TRBJ2-5; D might be TRBD2 (6 bases). The sequenced sample was CD8+ T cells from cultured PBMCs, obtained from culture after CMV antigen stimulation. The CDR3 sequence: CASSQWQGLETQYV. In DNA form, the CDR3 reads TGTGCCAGCAGCCAATGGCAGGGACTGGAGACCCAGTACGTC.